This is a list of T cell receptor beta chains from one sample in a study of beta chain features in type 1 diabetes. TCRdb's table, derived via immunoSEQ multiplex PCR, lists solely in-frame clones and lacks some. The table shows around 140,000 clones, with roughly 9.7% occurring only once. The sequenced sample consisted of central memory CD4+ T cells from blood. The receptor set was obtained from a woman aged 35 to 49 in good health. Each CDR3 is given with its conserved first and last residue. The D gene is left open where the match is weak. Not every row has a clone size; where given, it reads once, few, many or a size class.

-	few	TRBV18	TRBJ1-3	TGTGCCAGCTCACCGTTTGGGGCCGACTCTGGAAACACCATATATTTT	CASSPFGADSGNTIYF
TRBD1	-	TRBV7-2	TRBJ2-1	TGTGCCAGCAGCCTCGTGGTCACAGGGGCTTACAATGAGCAGTTCTTC	CASSLVVTGAYNEQFF
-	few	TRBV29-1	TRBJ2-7	TGCAGCGTTGAAGGCAGGGAAGAGCAGTACTTC	CSVEGREEQYF
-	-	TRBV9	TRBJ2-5	TGTGCCAGCAGCACAGGGACGGCCGTCATGGATAAAGAGACCCAGTACTTC	CASSTGTAVMDKETQYF
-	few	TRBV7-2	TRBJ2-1	TGTGCCAGCAGCCCAGGACTCCTCGGGCAGTTCTTC	CASSPGLLGQFF
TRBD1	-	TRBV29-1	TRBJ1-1	TGCAGCTACAACTCAGGGGGCACTGAAGCTTTCTTT	CSYNSGGTEAFF
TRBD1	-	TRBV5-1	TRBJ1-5	TGCGCCAGCAGCCCTACAGGGGGCGGCCAGCCCCAGCATTTT	CASSPTGGGQPQHF
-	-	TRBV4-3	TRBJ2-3	TGCGCCAGCAGCCTAGGCGGGGCCCAGGATACGCAGTATTTT	CASSLGGAQDTQYF
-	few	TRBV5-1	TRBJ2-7	TGCGCCAGCAGCACAGGACGCTCCTACGAGCAGTACTTC	CASSTGRSYEQYF
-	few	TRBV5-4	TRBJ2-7	TGTGCCAGCAGACCTTTCGAGGATAGTGACGAGCAGTACTTC	CASRPFEDSDEQYF
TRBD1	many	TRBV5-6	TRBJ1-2	TGTGCCAGCAGCTTCCGGGACAGGGTCTATGGCTACACCTTC	CASSFRDRVYGYTF
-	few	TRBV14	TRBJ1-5	TGTGCCAGCAGCTTAGCGGGGGGCAGGGTTTACCAGCCCCAGCATTTT	CASSLAGGRVYQPQHF
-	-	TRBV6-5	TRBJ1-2	TGTGCCAGCAGTTACCTTCCAGACTATGGCTACACCTTC	CASSYLPDYGYTF
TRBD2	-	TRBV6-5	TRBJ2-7	TGTGCCAGCAGTTACCCTAGCGGGAGCTCCTACGAGCAGTACTTC	CASSYPSGSSYEQYF